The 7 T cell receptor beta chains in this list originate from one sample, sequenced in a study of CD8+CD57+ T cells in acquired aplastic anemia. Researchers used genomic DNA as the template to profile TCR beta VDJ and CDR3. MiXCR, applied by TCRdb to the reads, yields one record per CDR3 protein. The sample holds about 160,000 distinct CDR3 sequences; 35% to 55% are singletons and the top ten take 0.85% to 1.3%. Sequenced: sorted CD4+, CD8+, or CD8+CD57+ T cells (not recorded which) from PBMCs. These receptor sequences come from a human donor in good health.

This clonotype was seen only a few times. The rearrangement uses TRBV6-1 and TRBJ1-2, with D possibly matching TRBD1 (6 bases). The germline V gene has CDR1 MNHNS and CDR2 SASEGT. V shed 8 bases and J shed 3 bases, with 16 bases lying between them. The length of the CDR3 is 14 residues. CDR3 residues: CASLRYREDYGYTF. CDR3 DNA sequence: TGTGCCAGCCTAAGGTACAGGGAGGACTATGGCTACACCTTC.

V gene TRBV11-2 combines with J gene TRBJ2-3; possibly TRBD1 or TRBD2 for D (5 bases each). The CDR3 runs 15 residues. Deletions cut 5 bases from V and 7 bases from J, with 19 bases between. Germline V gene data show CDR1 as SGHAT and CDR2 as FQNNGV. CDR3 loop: CASSKGSGWGYTQYF. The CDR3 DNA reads TGTGCCAGCAGCAAAGGGAGCGGATGGGGGTATACGCAGTATTTT. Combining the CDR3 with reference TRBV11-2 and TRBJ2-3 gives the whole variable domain EAGVAQSPRYKIIEKRQSVAFWCNPISGHATLYWYQQILGQGPKLLIQFQNNGVVDDSQLPKDRFSAERLKGVDSTLKIQPAKLEDSAVYLCASSKGSGWGYTQYFGPGTRLTVL.

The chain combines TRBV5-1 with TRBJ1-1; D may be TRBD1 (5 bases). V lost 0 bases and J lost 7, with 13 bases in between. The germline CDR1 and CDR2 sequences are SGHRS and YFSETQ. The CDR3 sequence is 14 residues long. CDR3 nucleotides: TGCGCCAGCAGCTTGGCCCTCAACGGGGGTGAAGCTTTCTTT. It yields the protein CASSLALNGGEAFF.

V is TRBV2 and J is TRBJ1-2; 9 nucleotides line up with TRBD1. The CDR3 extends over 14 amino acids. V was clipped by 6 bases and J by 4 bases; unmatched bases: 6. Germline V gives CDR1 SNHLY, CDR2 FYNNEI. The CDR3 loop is CASREQGATYGYTF. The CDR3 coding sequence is TGTGCCAGCAGGGAACAGGGGGCGACCTATGGCTACACCTTC.

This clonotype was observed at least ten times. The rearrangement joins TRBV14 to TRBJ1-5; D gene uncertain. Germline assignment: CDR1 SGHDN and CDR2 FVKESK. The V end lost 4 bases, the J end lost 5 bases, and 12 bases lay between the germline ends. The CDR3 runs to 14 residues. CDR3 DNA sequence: TGTGCCAGCAGCCGGCTCGGACCCGATCAGCCCCAGCATTTT. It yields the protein CASSRLGPDQPQHF.

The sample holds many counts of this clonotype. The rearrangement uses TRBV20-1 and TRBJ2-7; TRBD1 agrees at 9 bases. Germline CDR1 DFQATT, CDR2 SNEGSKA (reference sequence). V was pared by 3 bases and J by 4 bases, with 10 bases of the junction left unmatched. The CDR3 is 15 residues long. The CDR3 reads CSASANRGLSYEQYF. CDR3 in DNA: TGCAGTGCTAGCGCCAACAGGGGGCTTTCATACGAGCAGTACTTC.

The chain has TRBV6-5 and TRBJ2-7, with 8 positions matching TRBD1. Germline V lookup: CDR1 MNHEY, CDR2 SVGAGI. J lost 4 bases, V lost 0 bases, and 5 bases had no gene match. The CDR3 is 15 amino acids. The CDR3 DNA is TGTGCCAGCAGTTACTCGGGGCAGGGGGCATACGAGCAGTACTTC. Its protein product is CASSYSGQGAYEQYF.